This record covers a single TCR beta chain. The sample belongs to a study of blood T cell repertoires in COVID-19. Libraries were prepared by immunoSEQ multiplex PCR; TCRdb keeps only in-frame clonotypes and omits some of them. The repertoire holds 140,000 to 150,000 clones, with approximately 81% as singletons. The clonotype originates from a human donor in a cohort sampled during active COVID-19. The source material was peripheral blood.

The chain's CDR3 is CASSSPSRRYEQYF. For the CDR3, the DNA is TGTGCCAGCAGTTCGCCTAGCAGGCGCTACGAGCAGTACTTC. This chain links TRBV28 with TRBJ2-7; perhaps TRBD2 as D (5 bases). CDR1 and CDR2 (germline): MDHEN, SYDVKM. V was cut by 4 bases and J by 3 bases, with 13 bases left in between. The CDR3 extends over 14 amino acids.